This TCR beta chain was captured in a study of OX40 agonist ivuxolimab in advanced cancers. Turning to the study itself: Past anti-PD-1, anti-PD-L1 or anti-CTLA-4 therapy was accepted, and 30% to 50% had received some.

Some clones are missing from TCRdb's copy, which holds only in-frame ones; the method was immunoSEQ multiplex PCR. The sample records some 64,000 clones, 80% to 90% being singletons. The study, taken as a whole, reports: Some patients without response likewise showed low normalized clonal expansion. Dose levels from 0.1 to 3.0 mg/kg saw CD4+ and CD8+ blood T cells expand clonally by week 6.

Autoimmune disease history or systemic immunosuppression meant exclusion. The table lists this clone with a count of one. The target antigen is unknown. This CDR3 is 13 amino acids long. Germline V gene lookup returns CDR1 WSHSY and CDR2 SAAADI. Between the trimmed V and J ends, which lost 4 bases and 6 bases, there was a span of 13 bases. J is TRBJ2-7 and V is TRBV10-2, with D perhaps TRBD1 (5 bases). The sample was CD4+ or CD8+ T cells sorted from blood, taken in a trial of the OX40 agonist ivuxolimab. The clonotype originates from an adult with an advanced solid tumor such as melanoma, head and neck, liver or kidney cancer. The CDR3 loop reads CASSANRFREQYF. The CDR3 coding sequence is TGCGCCAGCAGTGCAAACAGGTTCCGCGAGCAGTACTTC.